These 9 T cell receptor beta chains were all obtained from the same sample, sequenced in a study of glioma-infiltrating T cells. Using RNA template, CDR3s of TCR alpha and beta were amplified with iRepertoire arm-PCR. TCRdb redid the calling of the multiplex PCR reads with MiXCR, one entry per CDR3 protein. The sample yields about 140,000 distinct CDR3 sequences, 30% to 40% seen once. Sample: glioma tissue, nonneoplastic brain tissue, or PBMCs (not recorded which). Receptors originate from a human donor with low-grade glioma or glioblastoma, undergoing nonglioma brain surgery, or in good health (not recorded which).

The chain joins TRBV20-1 to TRBJ2-1; 7 bases fit TRBD1. V was clipped by 3 bases and J by 2 bases; unmatched bases: 4. The CDR3 has 14 residues. Germline V gene data show CDR1 as DFQATT and CDR2 as SNEGSKA (reference sequence). The CDR3 sequence: CSASRDRAYNEQFF. The CDR3 region has the DNA TGCAGTGCTAGCCGTGACAGGGCCTACAATGAGCAGTTCTTC.

The chain employs TRBV27 and TRBJ1-2; D is uncertain. Germline-derived CDR1 and CDR2 are MNHEY and SMNVEV (reference sequence). This CDR3 region has 12 residues. V lost 6 bases to trimming and J lost 2 bases, with 7 bases between them. DNA for the CDR3: TGTGCCAGCAGGACGGTCAACTATGGCTACACCTTC. It translates to CASRTVNYGYTF.

At least ten counts were recorded for this clonotype. V usage is TRBV9 and J usage is TRBJ2-3; D may be TRBD2 (6 bases). The CDR3 is 15 amino acids. Germline values: CDR1 SGDLS, CDR2 YYNGEE. Trimming stripped 2 bases from V and 0 bases from J, with 10 bases between. CDR3 nucleotides: TGTGCCAGCAGCGTCGGAGGGGCTAGCACAGATACGCAGTATTTT. It encodes CASSVGGASTDTQYF.

The gene calls are TRBV28 and TRBJ1-1; D possibly corresponds to TRBD1 (5 bases). Germline V gene data show CDR1 as MDHEN and CDR2 as SYDVKM. This CDR3 comprises 11 residues. This CDR3 reads CAVRGTAEAFF. Here the CDR3 DNA reads TGTGCAGTTCGGGGGACTGCTGAAGCTTTCTTT.

This clonotype was picked up one time. V gene TRBV27 combines with J gene TRBJ2-7; 8 bases match TRBD1. The CDR3 length is 15 residues. Germline V CDR1 and CDR2: MNHEY, SMNVEV (reference sequence). V trimming: 1 base; J trimming: 5 bases; junction bases outside the gene matches: 7. CDR3 bases: TGTGCCAGCAGTTTATTTCAGGGGGCGATCGACGAGCAGTACTTC. It codes for CASSLFQGAIDEQYF.

V and J are TRBV20-1 and TRBJ1-1; maybe TRBD1 (5 bases). There are 14 residues in the CDR3. Trimming stripped 4 bases from V and 1 base from J, with 13 bases between. The V gene's germline CDR1 is DFQATT and CDR2 SNEGSKA (reference sequence). CDR3 region: CSAKVAGQNTEAFF. CDR3 coding DNA: TGCAGTGCTAAGGTGGCAGGGCAGAACACTGAAGCTTTCTTT.

Comments on this clonotype: One end of the junction does not line up with germline, which may come from a read error. The chain carries TRBV7-2 and TRBJ1-1, with no clear D. The CDR3 loop spans 14 amino acids. Germline CDR1 and CDR2: SGHTA and FQGNSA. The CDR3 DNA is TGTGCCCGCAGCCCTAACCCAGGGAACACTGAAGCTTTCTTT. Its translation: CARSPNPGNTEAFF.

V gene TRBV10-3 combines with J gene TRBJ2-7; 12 positions match TRBD2. Trimming took 6 bases from V and 5 from J; bases not matched to a gene: 2. The germline V gene has CDR1 ENHRY and CDR2 SYGVKD. This CDR3 region has 13 residues. The CDR3 loop is CAIRRLAGDEQYF. The CDR3 DNA follows: TGTGCCATCAGGAGACTAGCGGGGGACGAGCAGTACTTC.

This clonotype has ten or more counts. The J gene is TRBJ2-3, the V gene TRBV25-1; the D is unclear. The germline V gene encodes CDR1 MGHDK and CDR2 SYGVNS. The CDR3 length is 12 residues. The ends were cut back, 2 bases at V and 7 bases at J, with 7 bases in the middle. CDR3 nucleotide sequence: TGTGCCAGCAGTGAACCCTCTAATACGCAGTATTTT. This translates into CASSEPSNTQYF. The variable domain in full, with the rest retrieved from reference TRBV25-1 and TRBJ2-3, is EADIYQTPRYLVIGTGKKITLECSQTMGHDKMYWYQQDPGMELHLIHYSYGVNSTEKGDLSSESTVSRIRTEHFPLTLESARPSHTSQYLCASSEPSNTQYFGPGTRLTVL.